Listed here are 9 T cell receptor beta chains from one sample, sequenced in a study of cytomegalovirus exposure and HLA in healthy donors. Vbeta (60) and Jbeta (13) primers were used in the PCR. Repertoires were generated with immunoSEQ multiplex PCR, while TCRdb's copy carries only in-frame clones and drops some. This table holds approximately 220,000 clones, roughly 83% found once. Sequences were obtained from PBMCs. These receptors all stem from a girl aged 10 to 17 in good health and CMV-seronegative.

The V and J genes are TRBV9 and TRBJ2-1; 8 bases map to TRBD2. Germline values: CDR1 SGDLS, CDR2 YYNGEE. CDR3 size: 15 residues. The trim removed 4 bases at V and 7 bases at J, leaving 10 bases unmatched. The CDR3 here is CASSLGGGFGNEQFF. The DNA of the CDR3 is TGTGCCAGCAGCCTCGGGGGGGGTTTTGGGAATGAGCAGTTCTTC. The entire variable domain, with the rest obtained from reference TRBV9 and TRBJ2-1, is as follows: DSGVTQTPKHLITATGQRVTLRCSPRSGDLSVYWYQQSLDQGLQFLIQYYNGEERAKGNILERFSAQQFPDLHSELNLSSLELGDSALYFCASSLGGGFGNEQFFGPGTRLTVL.

CDR3 bases: TGCAGCGTGGGACATTTCCAAGAGACCCAGTACTTC. This translates into CSVGHFQETQYF. The J gene is TRBJ2-5, the V gene TRBV29-1, with D perhaps matching TRBD1 (6 bases). Germline CDR1 reads SQVTM; CDR2 reads ANQGSEA. V lost 6 bases and J lost 1, with 9 bases in between. The CDR3 totals 12 residues. The whole variable domain, remainder taken from reference TRBV29-1 and TRBJ2-5, is SAVISQKPSRDICQRGTSLTIQCQVDSQVTMMFWYRQQPGQSLTLIATANQGSEATYESGFVIDKFPISRPNLTFSTLTVSNMSPEDSSIYLCSVGHFQETQYFGPGTRLLVL.

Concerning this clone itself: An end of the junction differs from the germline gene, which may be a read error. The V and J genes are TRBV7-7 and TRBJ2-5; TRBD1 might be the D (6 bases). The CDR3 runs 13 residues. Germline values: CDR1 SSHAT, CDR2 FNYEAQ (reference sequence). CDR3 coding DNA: TGTGCTAGCAGCACAGGGACCCAAGAGACCCAGTACTTC. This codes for CASSTGTQETQYF. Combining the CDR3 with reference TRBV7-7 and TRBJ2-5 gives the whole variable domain GAGVSQSPRYKVTKRGQDVTLRCDPISSHATLYWYQQALGQGPEFLTYFNYEAQPDKSGLPSDRFSAERPEGSISTLTIQRTEQRDSAMYRCASSTGTQETQYFGPGTRLLVL.

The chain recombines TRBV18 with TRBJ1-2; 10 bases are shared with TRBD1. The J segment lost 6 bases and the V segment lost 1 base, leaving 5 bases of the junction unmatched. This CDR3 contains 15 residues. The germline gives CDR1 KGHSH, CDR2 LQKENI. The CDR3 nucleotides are TGTGCCAGCTCACCACTCCTGGGACAGGGGAATGGCTACACCTTC. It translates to CASSPLLGQGNGYTF.

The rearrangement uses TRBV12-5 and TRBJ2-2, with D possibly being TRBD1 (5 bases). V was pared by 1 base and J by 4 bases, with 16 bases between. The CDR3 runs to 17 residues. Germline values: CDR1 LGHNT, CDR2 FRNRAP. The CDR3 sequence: CASGLAVWQGGTGELFF. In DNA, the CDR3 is TGTGCTAGTGGTTTGGCCGTGTGGCAGGGTGGCACCGGGGAGCTGTTTTTT.

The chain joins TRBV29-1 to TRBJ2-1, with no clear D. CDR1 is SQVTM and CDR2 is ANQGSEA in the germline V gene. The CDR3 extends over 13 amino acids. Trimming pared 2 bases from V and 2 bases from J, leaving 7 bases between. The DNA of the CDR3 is TGCAGCGTTGAAATCGGAGCCTACAATGAGCAGTTCTTC. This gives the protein CSVEIGAYNEQFF.

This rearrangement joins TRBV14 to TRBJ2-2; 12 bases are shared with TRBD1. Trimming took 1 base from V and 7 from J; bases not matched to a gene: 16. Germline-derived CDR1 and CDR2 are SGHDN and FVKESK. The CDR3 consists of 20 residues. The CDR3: CASSQVGLFPGTGGHGELFF. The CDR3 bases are TGTGCCAGCAGCCAAGTTGGCCTCTTCCCCGGGACAGGGGGCCACGGGGAGCTGTTTTTT.

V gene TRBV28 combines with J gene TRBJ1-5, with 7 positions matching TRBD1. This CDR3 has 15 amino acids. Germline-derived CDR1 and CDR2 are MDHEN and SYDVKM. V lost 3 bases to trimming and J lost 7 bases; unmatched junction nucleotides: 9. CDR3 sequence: CASSFRGSVGQPQHF. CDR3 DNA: TGTGCCAGCAGTTTCAGGGGGTCGGTTGGGCAGCCCCAGCATTTT.

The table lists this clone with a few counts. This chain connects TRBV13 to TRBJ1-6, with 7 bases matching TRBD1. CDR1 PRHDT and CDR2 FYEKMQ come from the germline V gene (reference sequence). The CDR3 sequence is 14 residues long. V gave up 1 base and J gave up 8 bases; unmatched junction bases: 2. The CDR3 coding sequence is TGTGCCAGCAGCTTAGCAGGGGGGTATTCACCCCTCCACTTT. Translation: CASSLAGGYSPLHF.